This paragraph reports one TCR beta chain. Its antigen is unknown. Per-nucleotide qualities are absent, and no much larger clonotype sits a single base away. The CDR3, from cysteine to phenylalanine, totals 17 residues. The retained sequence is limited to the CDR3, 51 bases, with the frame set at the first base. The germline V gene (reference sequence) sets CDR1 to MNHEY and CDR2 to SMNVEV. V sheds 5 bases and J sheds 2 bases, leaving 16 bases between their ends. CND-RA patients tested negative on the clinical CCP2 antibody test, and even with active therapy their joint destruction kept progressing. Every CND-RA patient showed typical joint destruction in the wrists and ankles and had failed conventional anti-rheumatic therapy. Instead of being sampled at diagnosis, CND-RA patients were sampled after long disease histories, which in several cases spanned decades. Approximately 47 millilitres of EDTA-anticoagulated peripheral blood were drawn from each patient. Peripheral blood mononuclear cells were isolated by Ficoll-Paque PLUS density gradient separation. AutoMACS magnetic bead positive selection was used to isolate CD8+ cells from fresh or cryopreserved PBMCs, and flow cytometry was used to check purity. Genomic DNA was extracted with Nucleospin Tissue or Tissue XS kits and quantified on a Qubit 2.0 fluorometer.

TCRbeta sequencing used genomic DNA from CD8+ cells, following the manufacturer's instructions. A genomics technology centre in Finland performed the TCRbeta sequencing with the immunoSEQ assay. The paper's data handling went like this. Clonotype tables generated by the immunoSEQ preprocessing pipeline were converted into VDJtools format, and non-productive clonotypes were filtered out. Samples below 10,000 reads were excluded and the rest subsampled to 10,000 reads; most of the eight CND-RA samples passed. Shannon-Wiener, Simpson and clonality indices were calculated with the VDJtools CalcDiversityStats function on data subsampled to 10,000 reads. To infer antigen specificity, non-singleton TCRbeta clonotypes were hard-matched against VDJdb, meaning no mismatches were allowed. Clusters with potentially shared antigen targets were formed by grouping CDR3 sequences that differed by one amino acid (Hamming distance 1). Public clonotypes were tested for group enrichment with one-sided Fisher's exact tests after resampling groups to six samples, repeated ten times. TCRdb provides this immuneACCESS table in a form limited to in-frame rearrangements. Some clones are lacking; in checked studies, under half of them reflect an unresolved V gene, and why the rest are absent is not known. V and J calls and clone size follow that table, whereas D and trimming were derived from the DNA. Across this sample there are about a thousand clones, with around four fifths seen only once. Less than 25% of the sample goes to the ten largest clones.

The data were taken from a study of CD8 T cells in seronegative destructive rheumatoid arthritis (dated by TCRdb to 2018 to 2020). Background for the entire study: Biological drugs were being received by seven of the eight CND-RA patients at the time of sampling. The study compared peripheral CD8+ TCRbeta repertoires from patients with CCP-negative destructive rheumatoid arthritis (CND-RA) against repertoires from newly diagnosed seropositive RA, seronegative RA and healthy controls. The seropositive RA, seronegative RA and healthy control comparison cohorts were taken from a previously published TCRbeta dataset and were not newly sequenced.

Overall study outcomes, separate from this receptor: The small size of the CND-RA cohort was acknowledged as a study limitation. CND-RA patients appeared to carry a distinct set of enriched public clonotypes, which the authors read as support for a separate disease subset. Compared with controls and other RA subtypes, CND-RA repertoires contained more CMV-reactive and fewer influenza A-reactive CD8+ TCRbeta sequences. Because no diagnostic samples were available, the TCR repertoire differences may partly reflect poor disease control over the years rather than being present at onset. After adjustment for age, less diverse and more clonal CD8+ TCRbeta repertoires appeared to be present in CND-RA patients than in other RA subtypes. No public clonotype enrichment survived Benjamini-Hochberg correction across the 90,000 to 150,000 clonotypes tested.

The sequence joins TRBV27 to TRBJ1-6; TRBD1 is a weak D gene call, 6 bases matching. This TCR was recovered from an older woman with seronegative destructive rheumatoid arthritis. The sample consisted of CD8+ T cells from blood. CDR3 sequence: CASSPLGGHTYNSPLHF. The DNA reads TGTGCCAGCAGTCCCCTTGGGGGACACACCTATAATTCACCCCTCCACTTT.